This TCR beta chain was found in a study of cytomegalovirus exposure and HLA in healthy donors listed by TCRdb under 2017. About the study as a whole: An earlier analysis of some 550 of the donors reported 250 to 350 Gb of sequence data and around 120 million unique TCR beta sequences from about 179 million T cells. About 280 gigabases of sequencing data and 70 million to 100 million unique TCR sequences were included in an early release covering roughly 600 HLA-typed donors. The genetic ancestry cluster associated with self-reported Caucasian donors included about 81% of the approximately 400 genotyped donors. The study aimed to test whether signatures of past pathogen exposure could be identified by cataloging public T cell receptors. Using immunosequencing, the study profiled T cell repertoires from 666 subjects and related those repertoires to cytomegalovirus serostatus. Along with the roughly 710-subject first cohort, a separate validation cohort of 120 different subjects was used. The study combined high-throughput TCR immunosequencing, statistical association of individual TCRs with disease status, and machine learning to predict cytomegalovirus infection status. To study patterns of TCR occurrence, a later analysis re-analyzed previously published TCR beta repertoires from 600 to 750 donors and added high-resolution HLA genotyping. Rather than drawing on any new phenotypic data, the later analysis identified candidate immune exposures from TCR beta sequences and the way those sequences occurred across donors. An earlier analysis of fewer than 750 of the donors used high-throughput TCR beta sequencing to judge whether each TCR beta V gene segment behaved as functional or pseudogenic. Donor age, sex, ethnicity and CMV serostatus were collected together with the repertoire data. In a later genetic analysis, genome-wide SNP genotypes for about 55% of the roughly 700 donors were used, and that subset was treated as a discovery cohort. Every discovery cohort repertoire had been produced on one sequencing platform. HLA typing included class I and class II loci at four-digit resolution. Typing coverage differed by locus: A, B, C, DRB1 and DQB1 were typed in roughly 629-630 donors, DQA1 in 500 to 550, DPA1 in approximately 600, and DPB1 in just under 490. A handful of DR-DQ haplotypes were handled as single units for association and clustering because linkage in the cohort was strong. Among 398 genotyped donors of the cohort, an average of around 240,000 unique TCR beta nucleotide sequences were sequenced per donor, about a sixth of them non-productive. On the study overall, not on this receptor specifically: Correlated functional status among segregating V segments might be attributable to linkage disequilibrium, but an unknown experimental factor could not be ruled out. A later analysis reported that several top co-occurrence clusters appeared linked to parvovirus B19, influenza, CMV and Epstein-Barr virus. A later analysis found that TCR association rates varied across HLA loci, with DRB1 alleles showing the most associated TCRs and HLA-C alleles the fewest. In an earlier analysis of 587 of the donors, most TCR beta V segments appeared in productive rearrangements about 90% or about 30% of the time, broadly matching IMGT annotations. The presence/absence analyses assumed that sequencing depth was roughly uniform across donors, and that assumption may not be true. In a later genetic analysis, a missense DCLRE1C variant was associated with V-gene and J-gene trimming of TCR beta chains, and the association was replicated in an independent cohort. According to a later analysis, most CMV-associated TCR beta chains appeared to be HLA-restricted, and the HLA associations seemed to be driven largely by CMV exposure. The earlier analysis of a few hundred of the donors excluded some 15 rarely observed V segments, including chromosome 9 orphons, because counts were too low. A further reported finding was that TCR beta sequences accurately predicted the HLA-A and HLA-B alleles for most subjects in the first cohort. Because HLA typing was unavailable for some donors at each locus, only the typed subset was used in association tests. The authors suggested that the approach could potentially be extended to other disease states and immunological phenotypes. The classifier was reported to diagnose cytomegalovirus status with high specificity and sensitivity in both the original and validation cohorts. A total of 150 to 200 TCR beta chains were listed by the study as associated with cytomegalovirus. A later analysis associated 15,000 or so TCR beta sequences with specific HLA alleles at a false discovery rate of 0.05. The only immune exposure information available for the cohort was CMV serostatus. The sequencing pipeline was judged likely to have produced a cluster of highly shared sequence variants as a technical artifact. When HLA alleles, especially DR and DQ, strongly co-occurred, TCR associations were difficult to assign to individual alleles. Only TCR beta chains were sequenced in this cohort, and the absence of alpha or paired-chain data limited detectable features. While some public TCRs were present in many individuals, most TCR sequences turned up only very rarely across donors. A later analysis found that HLA-associated TCR beta chains were more clonally expanded and had lower generation probabilities than equally common non-associated chains. A later genetic analysis reported fewer N-insertions in productive TCRs among donors in an Asian-associated ancestry cluster than the roughly 650-donor mean. Three of the identified cytomegalovirus-associated TCR beta chains were confirmed in vitro to be specific for cytomegalovirus antigens.

Concerning this clone: This receptor's antigen is unknown. Base qualities are not at hand, and no much larger clone is one base apart.

The method behind the library was the immunoSEQ multiplex PCR assay. For the multiplex PCR, a mixture combining 60 forward primers for TCR Vbeta segments and 13 reverse primers for TCR Jbeta segments was used. The CDR3 region of rearranged TCR beta genes was amplified from genomic DNA with a multiplex PCR assay. The Illumina HiSeq System was used to sequence the amplified TCR beta libraries as 87-base-pair reads. The authors' pipeline ran thus. Across the 700 or so repertoires, a later analysis counted roughly 84 million unique TCR beta chains, 8.5 million to 12 million of which were shared by at least two donors. Raw reads were error-corrected and collapsed into unique sequences by a nearest-neighbor algorithm in which closely related sequences were merged to remove PCR and sequencing errors. CDR3 sequences were aligned to IMGT reference sequences to assign V, D and J gene segments. Each retained sequence needed at least a six-nucleotide match to both a V gene segment and a J gene segment. A rearrangement counted as productive if the CDR3 had no stop codons and remained in frame with V and J, and every other rearrangement counted as non-productive. Following IMGT convention, CDR3 was defined as the stretch from the second conserved V-encoded cysteine to the conserved J-encoded phenylalanine. In an earlier analysis of just under 600 of the donors, sequences lacking an unambiguous match to a single V gene segment were excluded. An earlier analysis of under 750 of the donors called V segments functional above 56.7% productive rearrangements and segregating when the between-donor standard deviation exceeded 5%. A statistical classification framework was built for diagnosing cytomegalovirus status from the catalog of TCR beta chain sequences. V and J gene assignment, in a later analysis, came from comparing TCR nucleotide sequences with IMGT/GENE-DB human TR gene sequences. The TCRdist pipeline was used in a later analysis to assign CDR3 sequences and most-parsimonious VDJ recombination scenarios. In a later analysis, each TCR beta chain was defined by its CDR3 amino acid sequence together with its V-gene family, and reads lacking a unique V-gene family were excluded. As a way to deal with suspected cross-contamination and a sequencing artifact, a later analysis dropped approximately 590 nucleotide sequences that were highly shared and had low generation probability. In a later analysis, a clonal expansion index was calculated for each public chain from normalized within-repertoire ranks of inferred template counts. Generation probabilities in a later analysis came from a VDJ recombination model fitted to out-of-frame rearrangements, and those results were checked against IGoR. In a later analysis, TCR-TCR, TCR-HLA and TCR-CMV co-occurrence was scored with hypergeometric tests, and a repertoire-size bias correction was applied to TCR pairs. In a later analysis, false discovery rates were estimated by permuting HLA or CMV assignments 20 times. In a later analysis, co-occurring TCRs were grouped using DBSCAN, and TCRdist sequence similarity was added for clustering within HLA-allele-positive subsets. Repertoires with fewer than 30,000 or more than 120,000 public chains were left out of co-occurrence clustering, as were about five repertoires with anomalous nucleotide sharing. TCRdb took over this immuneACCESS table, retaining in-frame rearrangements with V and J assigned. Such tables are incomplete; in checked studies, under half of the missing clones stem from an unresolved V gene, and the remainder is unexplained. The DNA gave D and trimming, while V, J and clone size come from that table. This sample holds about 150,000 clones; roughly 85% were observed only once. Of the sample, 2% to 2.5% falls within the top ten clones.

The cohort consisted of 670 or so healthy bone marrow donors. Cohort members were all nominally healthy when sampled, although unrecorded immune exposures were likely present. The donor tested CMV seronegative, placing the donor among the 300 to 450 seronegative members of the cohort. A peripheral blood sample was provided by each donor, and peripheral blood mononuclear cells were used for TCR beta sequencing. Genomic DNA extraction from the blood cell samples was performed with the Qiagen DNeasy Blood Extraction Kit. This receptor was identified in a woman in her late teens or twenties in good health and CMV-seronegative. The sequenced sample was PBMCs.

Here is the DNA: TGTGCCAGCAGTTTGCGGGGATCTGGAAACACCATATATTTT. Its protein product is CASSLRGSGNTIYF. The rearranged chain carries TRBV28 and TRBJ1-3; too little of a D gene remains to name it. At the junction V is shortened by 3 bases and J by 1 base, with 7 bases in between. The germline V gene gives CDR1 as MDHEN and CDR2 as SYDVKM. The CDR3 holds 14 amino acids from the cysteine to the phenylalanine. Only the CDR3 portion is preserved as DNA: 42 bases, with reading frame beginning at the first base.